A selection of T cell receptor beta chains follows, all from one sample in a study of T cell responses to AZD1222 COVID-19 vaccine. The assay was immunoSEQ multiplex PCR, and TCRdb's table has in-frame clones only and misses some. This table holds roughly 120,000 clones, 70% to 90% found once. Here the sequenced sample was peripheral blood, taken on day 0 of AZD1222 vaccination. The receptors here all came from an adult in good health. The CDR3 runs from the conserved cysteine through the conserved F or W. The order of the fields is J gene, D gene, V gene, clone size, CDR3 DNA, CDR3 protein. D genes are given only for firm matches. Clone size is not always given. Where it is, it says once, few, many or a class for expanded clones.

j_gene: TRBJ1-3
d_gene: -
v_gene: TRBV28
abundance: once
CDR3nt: TGTGCCAGCAGCTCCCCGGGAACTGGAAACACCATATATTTT
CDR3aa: CASSSPGTGNTIYF

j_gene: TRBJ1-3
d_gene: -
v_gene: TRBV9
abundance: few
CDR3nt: TGTGCCAGCAGCGGGGGGCAGCCTGGAAACACCATATATTTT
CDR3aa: CASSGGQPGNTIYF

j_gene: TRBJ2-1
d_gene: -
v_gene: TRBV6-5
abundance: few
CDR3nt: TGTGCCAGCAGGAGAGGGGTTGGGGCCTACAATGAGCAGTTCTTC
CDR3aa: CASRRGVGAYNEQFF

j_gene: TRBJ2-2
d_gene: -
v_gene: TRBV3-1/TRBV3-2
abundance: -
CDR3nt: TGTGCCAGCAGCCAATTAGTGACCGGGGAGCTGTTTTTT
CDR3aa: CASSQLVTGELFF

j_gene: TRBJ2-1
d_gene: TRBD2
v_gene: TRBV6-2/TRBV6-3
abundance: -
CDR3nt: TGTGCCAGCAGTTACTTCGCGGGAGGAAACAATGAGCAGTTCTTC
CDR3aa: CASSYFAGGNNEQFF

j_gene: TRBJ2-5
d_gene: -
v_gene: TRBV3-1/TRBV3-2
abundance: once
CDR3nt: TGTGCCAGCAGCCAAGAGATGAAGACCCAGTACTTC
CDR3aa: CASSQEMKTQYF

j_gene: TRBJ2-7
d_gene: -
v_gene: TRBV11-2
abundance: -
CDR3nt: TGTGCCAGCAGCTTAGATCTGCCTAACTACGAGCAGTACTTC
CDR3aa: CASSLDLPNYEQYF

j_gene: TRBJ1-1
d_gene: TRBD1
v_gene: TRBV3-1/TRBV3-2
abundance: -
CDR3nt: TGTGCCAGCAGCTACACAAACCGGGACAGGGAAGCTTTCTTT
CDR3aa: CASSYTNRDREAFF

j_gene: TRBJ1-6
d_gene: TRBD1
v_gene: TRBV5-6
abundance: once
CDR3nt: TGTGCCAGCAGCCCGAGACAGGGGGCCAACTCACCCCTCCACTTT
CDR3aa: CASSPRQGANSPLHF

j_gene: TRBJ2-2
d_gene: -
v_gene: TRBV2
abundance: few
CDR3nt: TGTGCCAGCAGCCGGGCCCGGACCGGGGAGCTGTTTTTT
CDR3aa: CASSRARTGELFF